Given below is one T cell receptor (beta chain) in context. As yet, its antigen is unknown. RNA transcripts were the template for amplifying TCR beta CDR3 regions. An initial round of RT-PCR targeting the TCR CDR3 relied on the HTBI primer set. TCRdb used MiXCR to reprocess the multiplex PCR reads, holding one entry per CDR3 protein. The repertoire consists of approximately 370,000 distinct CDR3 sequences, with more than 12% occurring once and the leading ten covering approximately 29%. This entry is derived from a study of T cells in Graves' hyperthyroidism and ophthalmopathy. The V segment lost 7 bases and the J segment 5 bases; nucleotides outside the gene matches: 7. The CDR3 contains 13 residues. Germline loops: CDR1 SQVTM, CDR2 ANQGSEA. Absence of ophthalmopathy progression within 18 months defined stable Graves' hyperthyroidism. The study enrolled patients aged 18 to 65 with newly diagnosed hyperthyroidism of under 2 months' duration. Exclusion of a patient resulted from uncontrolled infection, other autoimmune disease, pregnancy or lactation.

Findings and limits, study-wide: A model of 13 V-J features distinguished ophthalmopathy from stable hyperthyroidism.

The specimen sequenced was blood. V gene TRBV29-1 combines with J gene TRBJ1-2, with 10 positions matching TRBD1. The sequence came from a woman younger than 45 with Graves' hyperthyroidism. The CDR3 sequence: CSGGQGDNYGYTF. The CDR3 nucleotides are TGCAGCGGCGGACAGGGGGACAATTATGGCTACACCTTC.